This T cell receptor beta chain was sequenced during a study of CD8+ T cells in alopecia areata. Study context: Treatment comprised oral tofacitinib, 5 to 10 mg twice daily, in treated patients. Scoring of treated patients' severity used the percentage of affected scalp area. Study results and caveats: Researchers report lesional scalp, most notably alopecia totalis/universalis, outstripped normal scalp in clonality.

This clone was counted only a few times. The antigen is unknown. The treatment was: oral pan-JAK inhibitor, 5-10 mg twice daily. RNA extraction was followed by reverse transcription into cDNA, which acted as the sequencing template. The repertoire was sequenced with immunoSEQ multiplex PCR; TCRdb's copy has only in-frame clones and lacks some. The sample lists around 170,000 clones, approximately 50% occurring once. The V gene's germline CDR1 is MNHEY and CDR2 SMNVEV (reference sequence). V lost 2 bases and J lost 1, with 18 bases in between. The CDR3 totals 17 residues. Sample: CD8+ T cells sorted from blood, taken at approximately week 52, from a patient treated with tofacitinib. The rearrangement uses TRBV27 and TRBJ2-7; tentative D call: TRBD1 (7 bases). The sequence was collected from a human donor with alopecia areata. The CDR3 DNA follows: TGTGCCAGCAGTTTAACTCAACAGGGGAGGCGGTCCTACGAGCAGTACTTC. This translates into CASSLTQQGRRSYEQYF.